Included here is one T cell receptor (beta chain) sequence, with context. In its sample, this clonotype was seen many times. Its antigen remains unidentified. Base qualities are not at hand, and no much larger clone is one base apart. The source of the sample is a study of T-cell memory formation after mild COVID-19 (dated by TCRdb to 2020 to 2023). Study-level background: Most TCR sequence clusters were specific to one of the two donors. In a couple of donors, T-cell clones that expanded and contracted after mild COVID-19 were followed by sequencing TCRalpha and TCRbeta repertoires longitudinally. The cohort was made up of two young adult volunteers, one female and one male, who were previously healthy. Beyond this particular receptor, the publication reports: The study included only a couple of mild cases, and larger cohorts that include severe cases with pre-infection samples were judged to be necessary. Some responding clones were found in pre-infection memory, which suggests that pre-existing cross-reactive memory T cells took part in the SARS-CoV-2 response. Clones that contracted from day 15 to 85 showed balanced CD4/CD8 phenotypes, whereas a second wave of clones that expanded from day 15 to 37 leaned towards CD4+. Contracting CD4+ clones appeared mostly in the CM and EM memory subsets, whereas CD8+ clones were enriched in EMRA. The second-wave clones that peaked on day 37 were not confirmed to be SARS-CoV-2 specific.

According to the germline V gene, CDR1 reads SGHTA and CDR2 reads FQGNSA. At the junction V is shortened by 5 bases and J by 4 bases, with 9 bases in between. From the cysteine through the phenylalanine, the CDR3 covers 13 amino acids. Kept here is only the CDR3 DNA, which spans 39 bases and is read in frame from base 1. Ficoll-Paque density gradient centrifugation was used to isolate PBMCs. Sequenced using an Illumina NovaSeq 6000. Using 5'RACE with constant-segment primers, TCRalpha and TCRbeta cDNA libraries were constructed, with sample barcodes and unique molecular identifiers added in the process. Trizol reagent was used to extract RNA from every sample. Libraries were amplified in two PCR steps, with a second sample barcode and Illumina TruSeq adapters added in the second step. Sequencing of the libraries was done on an Illumina NovaSeq, producing 2 x 150 bp paired-end reads. The paper's processing steps were these. With migec v1.2.7, reads were demultiplexed and then collapsed into UMI-guided consensus sequences. Using mixcr v2.1.11, UMI consensuses were aligned to TRA and TRB V and J templates and then assembled into clonotypes. Clonotypes were classified as expanded or contracted when called significant by both edgeR and NoisET, with noise models trained on biological replicates. For edgeR calls, a false discovery rate-adjusted p below 0.01 and a log2 fold-change threshold of 1 were applied. As an exploratory analysis of dynamics, max-normalized trajectories of the 1000 most abundant clonotypes were examined by PCA with hierarchical clustering. Separately sequenced CD4+ and CD8+ repertoires were used to assign a CD4 or CD8 phenotype to each responding clone. TCRdb reran the public reads through fastp at Q25 and MiXCR, keeping productive beta chains. Each entry merges the rows of one CDR3 protein and shows their most common DNA and genes. TCRdb's processing, not the study's, gives the V and J calls here. Across this sample there are 300,000 to 350,000 distinct CDR3 sequences, with 15% to 20% seen only once. Of the sample, under 25% is held by the ten largest clones.

The chain is assembled from TRBV7-2 and TRBJ2-1; the D segment could be TRBD1, given 6 matching bases. This TCR was sampled from a man between 18 and 29 years old who had mild COVID-19 (a few samples of this study predate the infection). The sample titles of this study are shuffled in the database, so cell type and time point are left out; the donor was told from shared clones. The sample taken for sequencing was PBMCs or a T cell subset sorted from them (not recorded which). CDR3 loop: CASSPDSYNEQFF. In nucleotides, the sequence is TGTGCCAGCAGCCCGGACAGTTACAATGAGCAGTTCTTC.